Following are 14 T cell receptor beta chains from one sample sequenced in a study of early T cells in non-severe SARS-CoV-2 infection. MiXCR was run by TCRdb on the 5' RACE reads, yielding one entry per CDR3 protein. The table includes some 75,000 distinct CDR3 sequences, around 15% detected once. Sequenced material: whole blood. These receptors originate from an adult who was a healthcare worker with PCR-confirmed SARS-CoV-2 infection or an uninfected control (not recorded which).

This clonotype occurred many times. V and J are TRBV6-1 and TRBJ2-7; D call uncertain. The germline V gene encodes CDR1 MNHNS and CDR2 SASEGT. The ends were cut back, 11 bases at V and 5 bases at J, with 16 bases in the middle. The CDR3 spans 12 residues. CDR3 DNA sequence: TGTGCCGGTGGCTTCAGAGGCGACGAGCAGTACTTC. It yields the protein CAGGFRGDEQYF.

This clonotype has just one count. The chain carries TRBV29-1 and TRBJ1-2, with 7 bases lining up with TRBD1. The germline gives CDR1 SQVTM, CDR2 ANQGSEA. J gave up 5 bases and V 7 bases, and 7 bases lay outside the gene matches. This CDR3 contains 12 residues. DNA for the CDR3: TGCAGCGACCAAGGGGGCGGATATGGCTACACCTTC. Translating gives CSDQGGGYGYTF.

V usage is TRBV29-1 and J usage is TRBJ2-2, with D possibly TRBD1 on 8 matching bases. CDR1 is SQVTM and CDR2 is ANQGSEA in the germline V gene. The CDR3 contains 15 residues. With 6 bases removed from V and 1 base from J, the gap between germline ends came to 15 bases. CDR3 nucleotide sequence: TGCAGCGTAACACAGGGGGGGTGGAACACCGGGGAGCTGTTTTTT. Its protein product is CSVTQGGWNTGELFF.

The chain uses TRBV27 and TRBJ2-2, with 9 bases that match TRBD2. The CDR3 has 19 residues. Trimming cost V 8 bases and J 2 bases; bases outside gene matches: 18. Germline V CDR1 and CDR2: MNHEY, SMNVEV (reference sequence). Here the CDR3 DNA reads TGTGCCAGCCCCCACAGGGAGGGTAGCGGGGGCCTCAACACCGGGGAGCTGTTTTTT. It is translated as CASPHREGSGGLNTGELFF.

The chain links TRBV9 to TRBJ2-5; 10 nucleotides match TRBD2. The germline V gene has CDR1 SGDLS and CDR2 YYNGEE. This CDR3 spans 17 amino acids. V lost 4 bases, J lost 1 base, and 10 bases stayed unmatched. The CDR3 protein is CASSPQLQRGGQETQYF. The CDR3 DNA reads as TGTGCCAGCAGCCCTCAACTCCAGCGGGGGGGCCAAGAGACCCAGTACTTC. The full variable domain, completed using reference TRBV9 and TRBJ2-5, is DSGVTQTPKHLITATGQRVTLRCSPRSGDLSVYWYQQSLDQGLQFLIQYYNGEERAKGNILERFSAQQFPDLHSELNLSSLELGDSALYFCASSPQLQRGGQETQYFGPGTRLLVL.

The table lists this clonotype with a few counts. The chain has TRBV25-1 and TRBJ2-5; 9 nucleotides match TRBD1. The V segment lost 9 bases and the J segment 5 bases; nucleotides outside the gene matches: 13. The CDR3 extends over 15 amino acids. Germline lookup yields CDR1 MGHDK and CDR2 SYGVNS. DNA of the CDR3: TGTGCCAGTACTGATCGAGGACAGGGGAGTGAGACCCAGTACTTC. This translates into CASTDRGQGSETQYF.

The table lists this clonotype with a count of one. The chain is built from TRBV27 and TRBJ1-5; D call uncertain. CDR1 and CDR2 from the germline V gene are MNHEY and SMNVEV (reference sequence). The ends were cut back, 6 bases at V and 7 bases at J, with 10 bases in the middle. The CDR3 runs 12 residues. CDR3 coding DNA: TGTGCCAGCAGCACCCGCCCGCAGCCCCAGCATTTT. This encodes CASSTRPQPQHF.

This clonotype was seen repeatedly, ten times or more. This rearrangement joins TRBV7-6 to TRBJ2-7; no clear D gene. The V gene's germline CDR1 is SGHVS and CDR2 FNYEAQ. There are 15 residues in the CDR3. Trimming took off 5 bases at V and 5 bases at J, with 19 bases between the two ends. The CDR3 region is CASSPSTASAHEQYF. In DNA form, the CDR3 reads TGTGCCAGCAGCCCTAGTACGGCTTCCGCTCACGAGCAGTACTTC.

This clonotype occurred a few times. V usage is TRBV7-2 and J usage is TRBJ1-1; no definite D call. V gave up 5 bases and J gave up 7 bases, with 11 bases separating them. The CDR3 loop spans 12 amino acids. Germline CDR1 SGHTA, CDR2 FQGNSA. The CDR3: CASSPHRNEAFF. CDR3 in DNA: TGTGCCAGCAGCCCCCATCGAAATGAAGCTTTCTTT.

The rearrangement joins TRBV7-8 to TRBJ2-1, with D perhaps matching TRBD2 (5 bases). V was clipped by 1 base and J by 4 bases, with 11 bases between them. Looked up from germline, CDR1 is SGHVS and CDR2 is FQNEAQ. The CDR3 loop spans 15 amino acids. The CDR3 DNA follows: TGTGCCAGCAGCTTAGTGCTAGCCCATTACAATGAGCAGTTCTTC. This codes for CASSLVLAHYNEQFF.

In this sample, this clonotype turned up many times. The genes are TRBV12-3 or TRBV12-4 and TRBJ2-1; TRBD2 is a possible D gene (5 bases). The length of the CDR3 is 13 residues. Between the trimmed V and J ends, which lost 6 bases and 6 bases, there was a span of 12 bases. The CDR3 DNA sequence: TGTGCCAGCAGCCTATCCCGGGGCAATGAGCAGTTCTTC. As protein: CASSLSRGNEQFF.

This clonotype was seen repeatedly, ten times or more. The V and J genes are TRBV18 and TRBJ1-1; D is undetermined. The germline V and J ends were trimmed by 1 base and 4 bases, with 7 bases remaining between them. Germline V gene lookup returns CDR1 KGHSH and CDR2 LQKENI. The CDR3 totals 13 residues. CDR3 loop: CASSPQGGTEAFF. Here the CDR3 DNA reads TGTGCCAGCTCACCACAGGGAGGCACTGAAGCTTTCTTT.

This clonotype came up a few times. The chain uses TRBV19 and TRBJ1-2; D possibly corresponds to TRBD1 (5 bases). This CDR3 spans 11 amino acids. Germline V lookup: CDR1 LNHDA, CDR2 SQIVND (reference sequence). V shed 5 bases and J shed 12 bases, with 13 bases lying between them. The CDR3 bases are TGTGCCAGTAGTCTCGGGACGGTGAACACCTTC. Amino acid sequence: CASSLGTVNTF.

The table lists this clonotype with a few counts. The chain joins TRBV28 to TRBJ1-2, with a possible D match to TRBD1 (5 bases). The V and J ends lost 2 bases and 5 bases respectively, with 21 bases between them. CDR3 size: 17 residues. Germline V CDR1 and CDR2: MDHEN, SYDVKM. CDR3 DNA: TGTGCCAGCAGTTTAGGGGGTCGTCTTCGTCAAGGTTATGGCTACACCTTC. Encoded protein: CASSLGGRLRQGYGYTF.